This is a list of T cell receptor beta chains from one sample in a study of T-cell reconstitution after alpha-beta-depleted transplantation in children. In TCRdb, the PCR reads were re-called with MiXCR into one record per CDR3 protein. The sample shows a few hundred thousand distinct CDR3 sequences, 25% to 30% of them seen only once. The material was PBMCs, obtained before TCRalphabeta/CD19-depleted stem cell transplant. These TCRs come from a boy in the first two years of life with Wiskott-Aldrich syndrome, due to receive a stem cell transplant. Each CDR3 is given with its conserved first and last residue. A D gene is named only where the DNA matches it firmly. A clone size is listed for some rows: how often the clone was seen (once, few, many), or a class if it is expanded.

D: NA
V: TRBV12-3/TRBV12-4
J: TRBJ2-7
size: NA
DNA: TGTGCCAGCAGCTTGGACCCCGGGGCAGAGCAGTACTTC
CDR3: CASSLDPGAEQYF

D: TRBD1
V: TRBV19
J: TRBJ1-1
size: NA
DNA: TGTGCCAGTAGTAAGGACAGGGGGTCGGAAGCTTTCTTT
CDR3: CASSKDRGSEAFF

D: TRBD2
V: TRBV20-1
J: TRBJ2-7
size: few
DNA: TGCAGTGCTAGATCATCCCCGGCCGGGACTAGCGGGAGAGGGGAGCAGTACTTC
CDR3: CSARSSPAGTSGRGEQYF

D: TRBD2
V: TRBV7-6
J: TRBJ2-2
size: NA
DNA: TGTGCCAGCAGGAACCTAGGGCGGGAGGGTAACACCGGGGAGCTGTTTTTT
CDR3: CASRNLGREGNTGELFF

D: TRBD1
V: TRBV5-1
J: TRBJ2-4
size: NA
DNA: TGCGCCAGCAGCTTGCAATCGGGACAGGGGAAGGGAAAAAACATTCAGTACTTC
CDR3: CASSLQSGQGKGKNIQYF

D: TRBD2
V: TRBV7-2
J: TRBJ2-3
size: NA
DNA: TGTGCCAGCAGCTTAGAACTAGCGGGAAATACGCAGTATTTT
CDR3: CASSLELAGNTQYF

D: TRBD2
V: TRBV28
J: TRBJ2-7
size: NA
DNA: TGTGCCAGCCCCCCTAGCGGGATTCACAGGAACGAGCAGTACTTC
CDR3: CASPPSGIHRNEQYF

D: NA
V: TRBV14
J: TRBJ2-1
size: NA
DNA: TGTGCCAGCAGCCACGGACTTCCAAGCTCCTACAATGAGCAGTTCTTC
CDR3: CASSHGLPSSYNEQFF

D: NA
V: TRBV11-2
J: TRBJ2-7
size: few
DNA: TGTGCCAGCAGCTTAGTATACGCGGGGCTCCGACCCTCCTACGAGCAGTACTTC
CDR3: CASSLVYAGLRPSYEQYF

D: TRBD2
V: TRBV12-3/TRBV12-4
J: TRBJ2-7
size: few
DNA: TGTGCCAGCAGTAATAGCGGGAGGGCCTGGGGCTACGAGCAGTACTTC
CDR3: CASSNSGRAWGYEQYF

D: NA
V: TRBV20-1
J: TRBJ2-5
size: few
DNA: TGCAGTGCGCCGAAGGGGGGATCGAGAGAGACCCAGTACTTC
CDR3: CSAPKGGSRETQYF

D: TRBD2
V: TRBV6-2/TRBV6-3
J: TRBJ2-5
size: few
DNA: TGTGCCAGCAGCCAGGGACTAGTGGAGACCCAGTACTTC
CDR3: CASSQGLVETQYF

D: NA
V: TRBV20-1
J: TRBJ1-3
size: NA
DNA: TGCAGTGTAAAGAGAGGGGGTCGTGGAAACACCATATATTTT
CDR3: CSVKRGGRGNTIYF

D: TRBD1
V: TRBV7-2
J: TRBJ1-5
size: NA
DNA: TGTGCCAGCAGCCCTGGCAGGGGGAGCAATCAGCCCCAGCATTTT
CDR3: CASSPGRGSNQPQHF

D: TRBD1
V: TRBV5-1
J: TRBJ2-2
size: NA
DNA: TGCGCCAGCAGCTTGGTTGGCAGGGGGCCTGGAAGAACCGGGGAGCTGTTTTTT
CDR3: CASSLVGRGPGRTGELFF

D: TRBD1
V: TRBV20-1
J: TRBJ1-1
size: NA
DNA: TGCAGTGCTAGAGATCGACAGGGAGGCACTGAAGCTTTCTTT
CDR3: CSARDRQGGTEAFF

D: TRBD1
V: TRBV12-3/TRBV12-4
J: TRBJ1-2
size: many
DNA: TGTGCCAGCAGTTTAACAGGGGGAGCCGGTGGCTACACCTTC
CDR3: CASSLTGGAGGYTF

D: TRBD1
V: TRBV5-4
J: TRBJ1-5
size: few
DNA: TGTGCCAGCAGCTCGGGACAGGGGGAAAATCAGCCCCAGCATTTT
CDR3: CASSSGQGENQPQHF

D: TRBD2
V: TRBV5-4
J: TRBJ2-7
size: NA
DNA: TGTGCCAGCAGCTTGGCCGTTCCAGGCGGGGAGGTCGGGAGGCCGCCGATCTACGAGCAGTACTTC
CDR3: CASSLAVPGGEVGRPPIYEQYF

D: TRBD2
V: TRBV20-1
J: TRBJ2-5
size: NA
DNA: TGCAGTGCCAGACCTGGAGCGGGAGTGGAGACCCAGTACTTC
CDR3: CSARPGAGVETQYF

D: NA
V: TRBV5-1
J: TRBJ2-1
size: NA
DNA: TGCGCCAGCAGCTTGGGGTTCGGGGGTCGTGAGCAGTTCTTC
CDR3: CASSLGFGGREQFF

D: TRBD1
V: TRBV25-1
J: TRBJ1-1
size: few
DNA: TGTGCCAGCAGGAAGGGTGACAGGGACACTGAAGCTTTCTTT
CDR3: CASRKGDRDTEAFF

D: TRBD2
V: TRBV7-9
J: TRBJ2-1
size: NA
DNA: TGTGCCAGCAGCTTACTTGGGGAGGGCTCCTACAATGAGCAGTTCTTC
CDR3: CASSLLGEGSYNEQFF

D: NA
V: TRBV3-1
J: TRBJ2-1
size: NA
DNA: TGTGCCAGCAGCCAAGAGTCTAGTGTCGCGGGGAATGAGCAGTTCTTC
CDR3: CASSQESSVAGNEQFF

D: TRBD2
V: TRBV5-1
J: TRBJ2-3
size: NA
DNA: TGCGCCAGCAGCCCACGACTAGCGGGAGGCAGCACAGATACGCAGTATTTT
CDR3: CASSPRLAGGSTDTQYF